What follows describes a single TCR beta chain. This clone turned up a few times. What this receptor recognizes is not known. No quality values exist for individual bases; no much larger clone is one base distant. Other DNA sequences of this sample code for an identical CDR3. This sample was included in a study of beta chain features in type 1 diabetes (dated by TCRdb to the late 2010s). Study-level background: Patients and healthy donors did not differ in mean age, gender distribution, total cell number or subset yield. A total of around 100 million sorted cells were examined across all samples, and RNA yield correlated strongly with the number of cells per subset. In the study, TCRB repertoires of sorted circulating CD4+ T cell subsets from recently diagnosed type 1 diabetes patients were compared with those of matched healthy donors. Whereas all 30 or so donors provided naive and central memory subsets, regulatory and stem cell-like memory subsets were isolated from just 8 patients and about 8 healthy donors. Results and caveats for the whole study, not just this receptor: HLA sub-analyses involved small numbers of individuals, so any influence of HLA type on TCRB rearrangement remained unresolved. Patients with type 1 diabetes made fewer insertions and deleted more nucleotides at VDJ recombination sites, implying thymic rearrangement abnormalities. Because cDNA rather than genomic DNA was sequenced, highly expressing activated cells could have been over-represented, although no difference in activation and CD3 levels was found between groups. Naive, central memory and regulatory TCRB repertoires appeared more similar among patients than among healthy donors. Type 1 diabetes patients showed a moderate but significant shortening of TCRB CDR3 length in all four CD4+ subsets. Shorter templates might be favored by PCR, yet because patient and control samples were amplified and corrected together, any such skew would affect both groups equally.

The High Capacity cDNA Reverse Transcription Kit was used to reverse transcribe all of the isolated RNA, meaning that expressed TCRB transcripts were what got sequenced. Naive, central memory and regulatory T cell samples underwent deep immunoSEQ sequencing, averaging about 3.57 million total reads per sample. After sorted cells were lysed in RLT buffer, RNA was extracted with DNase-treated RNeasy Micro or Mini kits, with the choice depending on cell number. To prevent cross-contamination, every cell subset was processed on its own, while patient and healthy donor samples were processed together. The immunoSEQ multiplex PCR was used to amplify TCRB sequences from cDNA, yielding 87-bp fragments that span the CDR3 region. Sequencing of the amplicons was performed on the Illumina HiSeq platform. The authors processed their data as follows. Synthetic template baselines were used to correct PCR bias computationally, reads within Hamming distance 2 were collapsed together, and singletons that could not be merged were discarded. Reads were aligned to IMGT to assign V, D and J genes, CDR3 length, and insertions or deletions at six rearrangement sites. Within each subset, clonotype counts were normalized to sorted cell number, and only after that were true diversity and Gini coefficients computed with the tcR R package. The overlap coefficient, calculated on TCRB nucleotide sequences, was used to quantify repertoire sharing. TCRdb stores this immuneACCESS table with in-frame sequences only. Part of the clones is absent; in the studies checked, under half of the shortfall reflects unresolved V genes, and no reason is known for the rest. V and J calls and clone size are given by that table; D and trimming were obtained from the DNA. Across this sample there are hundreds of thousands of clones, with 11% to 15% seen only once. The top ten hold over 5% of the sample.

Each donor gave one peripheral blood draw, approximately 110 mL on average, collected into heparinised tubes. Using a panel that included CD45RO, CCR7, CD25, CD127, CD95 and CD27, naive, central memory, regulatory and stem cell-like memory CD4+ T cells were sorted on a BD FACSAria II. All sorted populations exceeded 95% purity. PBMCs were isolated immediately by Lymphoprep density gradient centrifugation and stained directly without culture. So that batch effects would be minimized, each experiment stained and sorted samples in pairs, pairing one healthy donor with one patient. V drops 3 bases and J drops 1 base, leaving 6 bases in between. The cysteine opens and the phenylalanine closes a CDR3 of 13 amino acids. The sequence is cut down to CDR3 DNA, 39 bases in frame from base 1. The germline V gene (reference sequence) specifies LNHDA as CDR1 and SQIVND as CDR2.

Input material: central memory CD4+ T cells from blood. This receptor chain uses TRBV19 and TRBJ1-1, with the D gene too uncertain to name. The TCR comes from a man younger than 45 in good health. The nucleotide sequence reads TGTGCCAGTAGTATTGGAAGGAACACTGAAGCTTTCTTT. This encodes CASSIGRNTEAFF.